The 9 T cell receptor beta chains in this list originate from one sample, sequenced in a study of shared clonotypes between healthy human individuals. Libraries were prepared by immunoSEQ multiplex PCR; TCRdb keeps only in-frame clonotypes and omits some of them. Here the sample spans around 1.1 million clones, approximately 80% being singletons. The sequenced sample was memory CD4+ T cells from PBMCs. Subset given: CD45RA-negative fraction. These receptors came from a man between 18 and 35 years old in good health. Some clones in this sample may be carry-over from other donors' samples.

The chain combines TRBV18 with TRBJ1-2; D uncertain. Germline V gene data show CDR1 as KGHSH and CDR2 as LQKENI. The V gene lost 0 bases and the J gene lost 3 bases, with 8 bases spanning the gap. The CDR3 is 14 amino acids. The CDR3 here is CASSPPWTDYGYTF. CDR3 in DNA: TGTGCCAGCTCACCACCTTGGACGGACTATGGCTACACCTTC.

The chain carries TRBV4-3 and TRBJ2-3; 15 bases are a match to TRBD2. V lost 4 bases and J lost 0; bases outside the gene matches: 11. The CDR3 has 20 amino acids. Germline CDR1 reads LGHNA; CDR2 reads YSLEER. CDR3 sequence (DNA): TGCGCCAGCAGCCGAGAAGCCGGGACTAGCGGGAGGATTAGCACAGATACGCAGTATTTT. Translation: CASSREAGTSGRISTDTQYF.

This clone was seen only a few times. The chain is built from TRBV20-1 and TRBJ1-1; D gene ambiguous. V lost 6 bases and J lost 11, with 16 bases in between. CDR3 length: 11 amino acids. In germline, CDR1 is DFQATT, CDR2 SNEGSKA (reference sequence). CDR3 nucleotides: TGCAGTGCCATTGGGCCGGGAGAGGCTTTCTTT. Its protein is CSAIGPGEAFF.

This chain joins TRBV7-9 and TRBJ1-2; D not certain. CDR1 and CDR2 from the germline V gene are SEHNR and FQNEAQ (reference sequence). CDR3 size: 14 residues. The ends were cut back, 5 bases at V and 0 bases at J, with 10 bases in the middle. The DNA for the CDR3 is TGTGCCAGCAGCCTGGGGTTAACTAACTATGGCTACACCTTC. It specifies CASSLGLTNYGYTF.

This chain uses TRBV7-9 with TRBJ2-1, with TRBD1 identical over 7 bases. Trimming removed 2 bases from V and 11 bases from J; junction bases left unmatched: 3. The germline CDR1 and CDR2 sequences are SEHNR and FQNEAQ (reference sequence). This CDR3 contains 12 residues. CDR3 bases: TGTGCCAGCAGCTTACAGGACAGGAAGCAGTTCTTC. It yields the protein CASSLQDRKQFF.

The rearrangement links TRBV11-2 to TRBJ2-3; 9 nucleotides align to TRBD2. Germline CDR1 SGHAT, CDR2 FQNNGV. CDR3 size: 14 residues. Trimming removed 1 base from V and 13 bases from J; junction bases left unmatched: 9. For the CDR3, the DNA is TGTGCCAGCAGCTTAGGTAGCGGGAGCGGCGGGGAGTATTTT. This gives the protein CASSLGSGSGGEYF.

This clone was recorded at least ten times. CDR3 loop: CASSPPGKGYEQYF. The CDR3, as DNA: TGTGCCAGCAGCCCCCCAGGGAAAGGCTACGAGCAGTACTTC. This sequence joins TRBV7-9 and TRBJ2-7, with a weak D call TRBD1 (5 bases). Germline loops: CDR1 SEHNR, CDR2 FQNEAQ (reference sequence). V dropped 5 bases and J dropped 3 bases, with 14 bases sitting between them. CDR3 length: 14 amino acids.

This sequence joins TRBV5-1 and TRBJ2-3; D is unresolved. From germline, CDR1 is SGHRS and CDR2 YFSETQ. There are 16 residues in the CDR3. The ends were cut back, 1 base at V and 0 bases at J, with 12 bases in the middle. CDR3 sequence (DNA): TGCGCCAGCAGCTTGTACCTGTCACCTAGCACAGATACGCAGTATTTT. Translating it yields CASSLYLSPSTDTQYF.

The chain links TRBV7-9 to TRBJ2-5, with D unclear. The CDR3 runs 13 residues. Trimming removed 3 bases from V and 5 bases from J, with 10 bases in between. The V gene's germline CDR1 is SEHNR and CDR2 FQNEAQ (reference sequence). The CDR3 DNA follows: TGTGCCAGCAGCTTCGGACCCCTTGAGACCCAGTACTTC. Translation gives CASSFGPLETQYF.